This T cell receptor beta chain was sequenced in a study of Tregs in tolerant kidney transplant recipients. Whole-study results and caveats: Findings come from small patient numbers and require larger validation.

TCRdb's table, derived via immunoSEQ multiplex PCR, lists solely in-frame clones and lacks some. The table has more than 60,000 clones, approximately 85% seen once; the top ten hold under 2.5%. Unstimulated regulatory T cells (CD4+CD25+CD127-), CD4+CD25- non-regulatory cells, CD4 and CD8 cells were FACS-sorted from thawed PBMCs. This clone was seen only once. Antigen specificity is unknown. Germline lookup yields CDR1 GTSNPN and CDR2 SVGIG (reference sequence). V lost 2 bases and J 3 bases, leaving 20 bases between the germline ends. The CDR3 is made up of 16 amino acids. This chain links TRBV30 with TRBJ2-7; D might be TRBD1 (5 bases). The clonotype originates from a human donor who received a combined kidney and bone marrow transplant. The starting material was Tregs from blood, obtained before the transplant. In DNA, the CDR3 is TGTGCCTGGAGTTTGTCGCTCCTCGAGGACATCTACGAGCAGTACTTC. Amino acid sequence: CAWSLSLLEDIYEQYF.